The sequence of this TCR beta chain was determined in a study of PD-L1 blockade in urothelial cancer. TCRdb's table, derived via immunoSEQ multiplex PCR, lists solely in-frame clones and lacks some. The sample shows 30,000 to 35,000 clones, 65% to 90% of them seen only once. V was shortened by 5 bases and J by 0 bases, with 11 bases between the two germline ends. The CDR3 contains 16 residues. CDR1 and CDR2 from the germline V gene are LNHDA and SQIVND (reference sequence). The chain joins TRBV19 to TRBJ2-6, with D hard to call. Sequenced here: PBMCs, sampled around atezolizumab (anti-PD-L1) treatment. The origin of this receptor is a man aged 55-75 years with urothelial cancer. The DNA for the CDR3 is TGTGCCAGTAGTCCCCGGCGGTCCTCTGGGGCCAACGTCCTGACTTTC. Translated: CASSPRRSSGANVLTF.